The rows below give T cell receptor beta chains drawn from one sample of a study of identical twins. TCRdb passed the 5' RACE reads through MiXCR, listing each CDR3 protein once. This repertoire shows about 1.7 million distinct CDR3 sequences, 25% to 35% found once; its top ten account for about 0.27%. Sequencing used cord blood. The source of these receptors is a newborn girl in good health. Both conserved end residues are part of each CDR3. The order of the fields is CDR3 protein, CDR3 DNA, CDR3 length, D gene, J gene, V gene, clone size. D genes are given only for firm matches. Only part of the rows carry a size: once, few, many, or a class if the clone is expanded.

CDR3: CASSQSGTNNIQYF; DNA: TGTGCCAGCTCACAATCCGGGACCAATAACATTCAGTACTTC; length: 14; D: -; J: TRBJ2-4; V: TRBV18; size: -
CDR3: CASSEGLADTGELFF; DNA: TGCGCCAGCAGTGAGGGACTAGCGGACACCGGGGAGCTGTTTTTT; length: 15; D: TRBD2; J: TRBJ2-2; V: TRBV10-1; size: -
CDR3: CASSENPGFNYGYTF; DNA: TGTGCCAGCAGTGAAAACCCCGGCTTCAACTATGGCTACACCTTC; length: 15; D: -; J: TRBJ1-2; V: TRBV6-1; size: -
CDR3: CASSPPGRPTYEQYF; DNA: TGTGCCAGCAGTCCCCCAGGCAGACCCACCTACGAGCAGTACTTC; length: 15; D: -; J: TRBJ2-7; V: TRBV6-5; size: -
CDR3: CASSSWVRGANTEAFF; DNA: TGTGCCAGCAGTTCTTGGGTCCGGGGAGCGAACACTGAAGCTTTCTTT; length: 16; D: -; J: TRBJ1-1; V: TRBV28; size: once
CDR3: CASSPRRASRHQETQYF; DNA: TGTGCCAGCAGCCCCCGGAGGGCGAGCAGGCACCAAGAGACCCAGTACTTC; length: 17; D: -; J: TRBJ2-5; V: TRBV3-1; size: -
CDR3: CASKINRDSYEQYF; DNA: TGTGCCAGCAAGATTAACCGGGACTCCTACGAGCAGTACTTC; length: 14; D: -; J: TRBJ2-7; V: TRBV27; size: -
CDR3: CASRAYYIQYF; DNA: TGTGCCAGCAGGGCCTACTACATTCAGTACTTC; length: 11; D: -; J: TRBJ2-4; V: TRBV5-5; size: few
CDR3: CSAERQAYEQYF; DNA: TGCAGTGCTGAGCGACAGGCCTACGAGCAGTACTTC; length: 12; D: -; J: TRBJ2-7; V: TRBV20-1; size: few
CDR3: CSARVLGARSPNTEAFF; DNA: TGCAGTGCTCGAGTTCTGGGAGCCCGGAGCCCTAACACTGAAGCTTTCTTT; length: 17; D: -; J: TRBJ1-1; V: TRBV20-1; size: -
CDR3: CASTTGTVGNQPQHF; DNA: TGTGCCAGCACTACCGGGACAGTGGGCAATCAGCCCCAGCATTTT; length: 15; D: TRBD1; J: TRBJ1-5; V: TRBV28; size: -
CDR3: CASKILSRDSNQPQHF; DNA: TGTGCCAGCAAGATTCTGAGTCGGGATAGCAATCAGCCCCAGCATTTT; length: 16; D: -; J: TRBJ1-5; V: TRBV6-1; size: few
CDR3: CASSLGQGARTQDSPLHF; DNA: TGCGCCAGCAGCCTGGGACAGGGGGCCCGTACCCAGGATTCACCCCTCCACTTT; length: 18; D: TRBD1; J: TRBJ1-6; V: TRBV5-1; size: few
CDR3: CSARDRGGGEKLFF; DNA: TGCAGTGCTAGAGACAGGGGAGGTGGTGAAAAACTGTTTTTT; length: 14; D: -; J: TRBJ1-4; V: TRBV20-1; size: few
CDR3: CASSLAHLAGVNTDTQYF; DNA: TGTGCCAGCAGCTTAGCGCACCTAGCGGGGGTCAACACAGATACGCAGTATTTT; length: 18; D: TRBD2; J: TRBJ2-3; V: TRBV7-2; size: -
CDR3: CASSILGTVSYNEQFF; DNA: TGTGCCAGTAGTATTCTCGGGACGGTCTCGTACAATGAGCAGTTCTTC; length: 16; D: -; J: TRBJ2-1; V: TRBV19; size: -
CDR3: CAISESGLLAGVDTQYF; DNA: TGTGCCATCAGTGAGTCAGGGCTACTAGCGGGTGTGGATACGCAGTATTTT; length: 17; D: TRBD2; J: TRBJ2-3; V: TRBV10-3; size: -
CDR3: CASSLTRGVSYNEQYF; DNA: TGCGCCAGCAGCTTAACCCGGGGGGTCTCCTACAATGAGCAGTACTTC; length: 16; D: TRBD2; J: TRBJ2-7; V: TRBV5-1; size: few
CDR3: CSGTTSYPGNEQFF; DNA: TGCAGCGGGACGACTAGCTATCCAGGGAATGAGCAGTTCTTC; length: 14; D: TRBD2; J: TRBJ2-1; V: TRBV29-1; size: many
CDR3: CASSIRGDSTYEQYF; DNA: TGTGCCAGTAGTATTCGCGGGGACAGTACCTACGAGCAGTACTTC; length: 15; D: -; J: TRBJ2-7; V: TRBV19; size: -
CDR3: CAHRRTGELFF; DNA: TGCGCCCATCGACGGACCGGGGAGCTGTTTTTT; length: 11; D: -; J: TRBJ2-2; V: TRBV5-1; size: -
CDR3: CASSPRDYGYTF; DNA: TGTGCCAGCAGCCCCAGGGACTATGGCTACACCTTC; length: 12; D: -; J: TRBJ1-2; V: TRBV28; size: many
CDR3: CATSIDWGGTYGYTF; DNA: TGTGCCACCAGCATAGATTGGGGCGGTACCTATGGCTACACCTTC; length: 15; D: -; J: TRBJ1-2; V: TRBV15; size: -
CDR3: CSVERDEAFF; DNA: TGCAGCGTTGAACGGGATGAAGCTTTCTTT; length: 10; D: -; J: TRBJ1-1; V: TRBV29-1; size: -
CDR3: CASSSRQAETQYF; DNA: TGTGCCAGCAGTTCGCGACAGGCAGAGACCCAGTACTTC; length: 13; D: -; J: TRBJ2-5; V: TRBV6-5; size: -
CDR3: CSAGTYTDTQYF; DNA: TGCAGTGCTGGGACGTATACAGATACGCAGTATTTT; length: 12; D: -; J: TRBJ2-3; V: TRBV20-1; size: -
CDR3: CASGLVGSNERFF; DNA: TGTGCTAGTGGTTTGGTGGGGAGTAATGAGCGGTTCTTC; length: 13; D: -; J: TRBJ2-1; V: TRBV12-5; size: -
CDR3: CSARVGDRGIYSPLHF; DNA: TGCAGTGCTAGAGTAGGGGACAGGGGAATTTATTCACCCCTCCACTTT; length: 16; D: TRBD1; J: TRBJ1-6; V: TRBV20-1; size: few
CDR3: CASSYSASGGAYYNNEQFF; DNA: TGTGCCAGCAGTTACTCCGCTAGCGGGGGGGCCTATTATAACAATGAGCAGTTCTTC; length: 19; D: TRBD2; J: TRBJ2-1; V: TRBV6-5; size: -
CDR3: CASSLVSQGYTDTQYF; DNA: TGTGCCAGCAGCTTAGTCTCTCAGGGTTACACAGATACGCAGTATTTT; length: 16; D: -; J: TRBJ2-3; V: TRBV7-8; size: few
CDR3: CASSPRSRSNNEQFF; DNA: TGTGCCAGCTCACCACGTTCCCGAAGCAACAATGAGCAGTTCTTC; length: 15; D: -; J: TRBJ2-1; V: TRBV18; size: few
CDR3: CASSQGPGPGLAGGTRNTQYF; DNA: TGTGCCAGCAGCCAAGGCCCGGGCCCCGGACTAGCGGGGGGGACGAGGAATACGCAGTATTTT; length: 21; D: TRBD2; J: TRBJ2-3; V: TRBV3-1; size: -
CDR3: CASRSLGGRETQYF; DNA: TGTGCCAGCAGATCCTTAGGCGGAAGAGAGACCCAGTACTTC; length: 14; D: -; J: TRBJ2-5; V: TRBV11-2; size: -
CDR3: CASSQDWTSLDSGELFF; DNA: TGTGCCAGCAGCCAAGATTGGACTAGTCTGGATAGCGGGGAGCTGTTTTTT; length: 17; D: TRBD2; J: TRBJ2-2; V: TRBV4-2; size: few
CDR3: CASSEWNPYNEQFF; DNA: TGTGCCAGCAGTGAATGGAACCCCTACAATGAGCAGTTCTTC; length: 14; D: -; J: TRBJ2-1; V: TRBV2; size: few
CDR3: CSAPRQGRYVYTF; DNA: TGCAGTGCCCCTCGACAGGGTCGCTATGTCTACACCTTC; length: 13; D: TRBD1; J: TRBJ1-2; V: TRBV20-1; size: -
CDR3: CSARLRDYTQYF; DNA: TGCAGTGCTAGACTAAGGGACTATACGCAGTATTTT; length: 12; D: -; J: TRBJ2-3; V: TRBV20-1; size: -
CDR3: CASSIAADRVVTEAFF; DNA: TGTGCCAGTAGTATAGCCGCCGACAGGGTGGTAACTGAAGCTTTCTTT; length: 16; D: TRBD1; J: TRBJ1-1; V: TRBV19; size: -
CDR3: CAISESGDRGDEQYF; DNA: TGTGCCATCAGTGAGTCGGGGGACAGGGGAGACGAGCAGTACTTC; length: 15; D: TRBD1; J: TRBJ2-7; V: TRBV10-3; size: few
CDR3: CARTGRTGELFF; DNA: TGTGCCAGGACCGGGAGGACCGGGGAGCTGTTTTTT; length: 12; D: TRBD2; J: TRBJ2-2; V: TRBV6-2/TRBV6-3; size: -
CDR3: CASSSGLLKGTQYF; DNA: TGTGCCAGCAGCTCGGGACTTCTCAAGGGGACCCAGTACTTC; length: 14; D: -; J: TRBJ2-5; V: TRBV11-2; size: few
CDR3: CASSQWAGGGEAFF; DNA: TGCGCCAGCAGCCAATGGGCAGGAGGGGGTGAAGCTTTCTTT; length: 14; D: -; J: TRBJ1-1; V: TRBV4-1; size: -
CDR3: CASSLPGLGRGEQFF; DNA: TGTGCCAGCAGCTTACCGGGACTAGGTCGCGGTGAGCAGTTCTTC; length: 15; D: TRBD2; J: TRBJ2-1; V: TRBV11-1; size: -
CDR3: CASSVVRGVEETQYF; DNA: TGTGCTAGCAGCGTAGTACGGGGGGTTGAAGAGACCCAGTACTTC; length: 15; D: TRBD2; J: TRBJ2-5; V: TRBV7-7; size: -
CDR3: CSARRVEKLFF; DNA: TGCAGTGCTAGGCGGGTTGAAAAACTGTTTTTT; length: 11; D: -; J: TRBJ1-4; V: TRBV20-1; size: -
CDR3: CASSYSGLAGHSYNEQFF; DNA: TGTGCCAGCAGTTACTCCGGACTAGCGGGCCACTCCTACAATGAGCAGTTCTTC; length: 18; D: TRBD2; J: TRBJ2-1; V: TRBV6-2/TRBV6-3; size: few
CDR3: CASSLSPSQETQYF; DNA: TGTGCCAGCAGCTTATCCCCTAGCCAAGAGACCCAGTACTTC; length: 14; D: -; J: TRBJ2-5; V: TRBV7-2; size: many
CDR3: CASAQKNQPQHF; DNA: TGTGCCAGCGCGCAGAAAAATCAGCCCCAGCATTTT; length: 12; D: -; J: TRBJ1-5; V: TRBV18; size: -
CDR3: CASSQADTNTEAFF; DNA: TGTGCCAGCAGCCAAGCTGACACAAACACTGAAGCTTTCTTT; length: 14; D: -; J: TRBJ1-1; V: TRBV3-1; size: -
CDR3: CASSSTIDNEQYF; DNA: TGTGCCAGCAGCTCGACTATAGACAATGAGCAGTACTTC; length: 13; D: -; J: TRBJ2-7; V: TRBV5-6; size: once
CDR3: CRARAGGYNEQFF; DNA: TGCAGGGCTAGAGCGGGAGGGTACAATGAGCAGTTCTTC; length: 13; D: TRBD2; J: TRBJ2-1; V: TRBV20-1; size: once
CDR3: CATSDFRFGEQYF; DNA: TGTGCCACCAGTGATTTTAGGTTCGGGGAGCAGTACTTC; length: 13; D: -; J: TRBJ2-7; V: TRBV24-1; size: -
CDR3: CSVDTGGAGNTIYF; DNA: TGCAGCGTTGACACAGGGGGCGCTGGAAACACCATATATTTT; length: 14; D: TRBD1; J: TRBJ1-3; V: TRBV29-1; size: -
CDR3: CASQRPGGEKLFF; DNA: TGTGCCAGCCAGAGGCCAGGGGGTGAAAAACTGTTTTTT; length: 13; D: TRBD1; J: TRBJ1-4; V: TRBV12-3/TRBV12-4; size: -
CDR3: CASTKGLGYEQYF; DNA: TGTGCCAGCACCAAGGGACTTGGCTACGAGCAGTACTTC; length: 13; D: -; J: TRBJ2-7; V: TRBV6-5; size: many
CDR3: CASSMRTSSYEQFF; DNA: TGTGCCAGCAGTATGAGGACTAGCTCCTACGAGCAGTTCTTC; length: 14; D: TRBD2; J: TRBJ2-1; V: TRBV28; size: -
CDR3: CSAPTSTDTQYF; DNA: TGCAGTGCTCCGACTAGCACAGATACGCAGTATTTT; length: 12; D: -; J: TRBJ2-3; V: TRBV20-1; size: many